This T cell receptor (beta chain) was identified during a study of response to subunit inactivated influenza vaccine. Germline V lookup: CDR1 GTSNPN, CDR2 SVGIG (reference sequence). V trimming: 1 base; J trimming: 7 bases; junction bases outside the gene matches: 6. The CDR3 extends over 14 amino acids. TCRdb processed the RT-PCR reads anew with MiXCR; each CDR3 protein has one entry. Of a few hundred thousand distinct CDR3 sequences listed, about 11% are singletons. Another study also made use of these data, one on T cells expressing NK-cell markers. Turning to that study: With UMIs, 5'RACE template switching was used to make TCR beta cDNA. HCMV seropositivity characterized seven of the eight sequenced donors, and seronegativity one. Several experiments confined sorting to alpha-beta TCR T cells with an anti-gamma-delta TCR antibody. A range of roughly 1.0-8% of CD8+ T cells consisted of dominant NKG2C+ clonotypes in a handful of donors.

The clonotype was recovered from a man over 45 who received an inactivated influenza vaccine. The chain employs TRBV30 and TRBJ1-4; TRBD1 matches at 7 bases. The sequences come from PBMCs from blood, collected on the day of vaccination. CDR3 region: CAWSDGTAAEKLFF. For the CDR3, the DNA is TGTGCCTGGAGTGATGGGACAGCGGCTGAAAAACTGTTTTTT.